This is a list of T cell receptor beta chains from one sample in a study of T cell responses to AZD1222 COVID-19 vaccine. The repertoire was sequenced with immunoSEQ multiplex PCR; TCRdb's copy has only in-frame clones and lacks some. Found here are about 99,000 clones, about nine tenths of them singletons; the top ten hold roughly 42%. The input for sequencing was peripheral blood, taken on day 0 of AZD1222 vaccination. These receptors were obtained from an adult in good health. The CDR3 runs from the conserved cysteine through the conserved F or W. D genes are given only for firm matches. Only some rows state a clone size, as once, few, many or a class for expanded clones.

d_call	v_call	clone_size	j_call	cdr3_aa	cdr3_nt
TRBD1	TRBV19	.	TRBJ1-2	CASSTSTGGNYGYTF	TGTGCCAGTAGTACTTCGACAGGGGGAAACTATGGCTACACCTTC
.	TRBV7-9	.	TRBJ2-1	CASSLVTNEQFF	TGTGCCAGCAGCTTAGTAACCAATGAGCAGTTCTTC
.	TRBV27	.	TRBJ1-2	CASSKTNYGYTF	TGTGCCAGCAGTAAAACAAACTATGGCTACACCTTC
TRBD1	TRBV7-8	once	TRBJ1-1	CASSLAPRGQFGTEAFF	TGTGCCAGCAGCTTAGCGCCGAGGGGGCAGTTCGGGACTGAAGCTTTCTTT
.	TRBV29-1	.	TRBJ1-2	CSVEELTGNGYTF	TGCAGCGTTGAGGAACTTACAGGGAATGGCTACACCTTC
.	TRBV7-2	.	TRBJ2-7	CASSLVVEQYF	TGTGCCAGCAGCTTAGTGGTCGAGCAGTACTTC
.	TRBV6-1	once	TRBJ1-2	CASSELGGVYGYTF	TGTGCCAGCAGTGAATTGGGGGGGGTCTATGGCTACACCTTC
.	TRBV4-2	.	TRBJ1-6	CASSQERGANSPLHF	TGTGCCAGCAGCCAAGAACGGGGGGCCAATTCACCCCTCCACTTT
.	TRBV11-2	.	TRBJ2-3	CASSSPTGGTDTQYF	TGTGCCAGCAGCTCACCCACCGGGGGCACAGATACGCAGTATTTT
TRBD2	TRBV3-1/TRBV3-2	.	TRBJ2-5	CASSPRDYIQETQYF	TGTGCCAGCAGCCCCCGGGACTACATACAAGAGACCCAGTACTTC
.	TRBV25-1	.	TRBJ2-2	CASSDFPGQQNTGELFF	TGTGCCAGCAGTGACTTTCCGGGACAACAGAACACCGGGGAGCTGTTTTTT
.	TRBV10-3	.	TRBJ1-6	CAISESGVRVNSPLHF	TGTGCCATCAGTGAGTCCGGGGTTAGGGTGAATTCACCCCTCCACTTT
.	TRBV6-5	.	TRBJ2-7	CASSYRALNYEQYF	TGTGCCAGCAGTTACCGAGCCTTGAACTACGAGCAGTACTTC
TRBD1	TRBV5-1	.	TRBJ1-5	CASSAGTGINQPQHF	TGCGCCAGCAGCGCCGGGACAGGGATAAATCAGCCCCAGCATTTT
.	TRBV19	once	TRBJ1-1	CASVAGRNTEAFF	TGTGCCAGTGTAGCCGGGAGGAACACTGAAGCTTTCTTT
.	TRBV7-2	few	TRBJ1-2	CASSDRQALASYGYTF	TGTGCCAGCAGCGACCGACAGGCGCTCGCTTCGTATGGCTACACCTTC
TRBD1	TRBV12-3/TRBV12-4	once	TRBJ2-7	CASSRTGIEQYF	TGTGCCAGCAGCCGGACAGGGATCGAGCAGTACTTC
.	TRBV19	.	TRBJ1-2	CASSSDPEGTYGYTF	TGTGCCAGTAGTTCCGACCCGGAGGGTACATATGGCTACACCTTC